This TCR beta chain was obtained from a study of T cells in Graves' hyperthyroidism and ophthalmopathy (dated by TCRdb to about 2019). Some background on the complete study: Peripheral blood samples were taken at initial diagnosis, before any treatment was given. A discovery cohort of fewer than 110 patients, approximately 45 with Graves' ophthalmopathy and about 58 with stable Graves' hyperthyroidism, was used to find distinguishing TCR V-J signatures. Prospective prediction of ophthalmopathy was tested in an independent validation cohort of some 19 hyperthyroidism patients and around 16 patients who later progressed to ophthalmopathy. The 90 or so discovery patients were randomly split 7:3 into training and test sets. In six Graves' hyperthyroidism patients, the study also compared T-cell repertoires from thyroid tissue with T-cell repertoires from blood. Once sampling was done, hyperthyroidism patients were given methimazole at a starting dose of 30 mg daily, whereas ophthalmopathy patients were given high-dose intravenous methylprednisolone. According to the paper, TCR Vbeta CDR3 sequencing was carried out on approximately 140 peripheral blood samples, which came from under 50 ophthalmopathy, 80 or so hyperthyroidism and approximately 17 progressor patients.

Trimming costs V 1 base and J 5 bases, and their ends lie 10 bases apart. There are 14 amino acids in the CDR3, from cysteine to phenylalanine inclusive. Just CDR3 DNA is preserved here, 42 bases in frame from base 1. CDR1 and CDR2, looked up from the germline V gene, are SGHRS and YFSETQ. Broader findings and caveats from the paper: In validation, the model predicted progression to ophthalmopathy a median of 6.5 months before onset, with approximately 68% sensitivity and 72.22% specificity. Ophthalmopathy was separated from stable hyperthyroidism by a 13 V-J signature model, with approximately 85% sensitivity and about 81% specificity obtained in cross-validation and 80%/75% obtained in testing. Sample size was not statistically predetermined, and investigators were not blinded to group allocation. Most expanded thyroid clonotypes (frequency above 0.001) were also found in blood, which suggests that blood repertoires may mirror thyroid immune responses.

Hyperthyroidism patients were newly diagnosed, with disease duration under 2 months, and aged 18 to 65 years. The study excluded patients with uncontrolled infections, other autoimmune diseases, pregnancy or lactation. Diagnoses were established on the basis of clinical symptoms, serum thyroxine and TRAb, thyroid ultrasound, and orbital computed tomography. Blood from progressor patients was drawn when they were first diagnosed with hyperthyroidism, before any ophthalmopathy symptoms appeared. Ficoll-Paque density gradient centrifugation was used to isolate PBMCs from 10 ml of fresh peripheral blood. Progressor patients were initially diagnosed with Graves' hyperthyroidism and developed ophthalmopathy during follow-up. Trizol reagent was used to extract total RNA, and RNA quality was then checked on an Agilent 2100 Bioanalyzer. This clonotype was seen a single time. The antigen this receptor binds is unknown. No base quality information exists; no much larger clone differs at one position. Resting on one read, the evidence is weak.

The TCR beta CDR3 regions were amplified from the RNA transcripts. For the first round of RT-PCR on the TCR CDR3, the HTBI primer set was used together with the Qiagen OneStep RT-PCR kit. A second multiplex PCR round built the libraries, followed by size selection and purification. The libraries were sequenced on an Illumina HiSeq2000 using paired-end 100 bp reads. The paper's processing steps were these. SOAPnuke was used to process the raw data, removing reads that contained adapters or uncalled bases, had a mean Phred below 15, or lacked an exact match to the constant primer or identifier. High-quality paired reads were merged using COPE v1.2.5, and each unique nucleotide sequence was defined as a clonotype. Clonotypes were aligned to IMGT TRBV, TRBD and TRBJ reference segments using MiTCR v1.1. Analysis was restricted to V-J combinations with a frequency above 0.0001, which covered 99% to 99.2% of repertoires. A TCS score was defined as the ratio of F50 (clonal expansion) to E x V (chaos), with BLOSUM62-based TCRdist applied between CDR3 peptides within each V-J. Welch's t-statistics and random forest reduced several hundred V-J features to 13, which were used in a naive Bayes classifier (R e1071). TCRdb reprocessing: public reads trimmed at Q25 with fastp, clones called with MiXCR, in-frame beta chains kept. Rows are combined by CDR3 protein, so each entry shows the most common genes and DNA. What appears here as the V and J calls and clone size reflects TCRdb's work, not the paper's. This sample lists around 290,000 distinct CDR3 sequences; about 14% were detected once. The ten most abundant clones make up 6% to 8% of the sample.

Recombination linked TRBV5-1 to TRBJ2-1; TRBD1 could be the D gene, as 6 bases match. The source is a woman aged 25 to 39 with Graves' hyperthyroidism that later progressed to Graves' ophthalmopathy. The sample consisted of blood. The CDR3 is CASSLQYRDNEQFF. The nucleotide sequence is given as TGCGCCAGCAGCTTGCAATACAGGGACAATGAGCAGTTCTTC.